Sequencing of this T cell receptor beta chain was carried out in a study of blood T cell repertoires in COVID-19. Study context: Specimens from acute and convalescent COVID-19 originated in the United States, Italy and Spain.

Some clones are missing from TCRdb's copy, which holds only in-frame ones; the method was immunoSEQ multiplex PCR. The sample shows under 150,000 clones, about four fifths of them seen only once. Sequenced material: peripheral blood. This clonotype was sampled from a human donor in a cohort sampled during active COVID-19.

CDR3 in DNA: TGCGCCAGCAGTCCCGGACTCAGGTCGGGCACAGATACGCAGTATTTT. As protein: CASSPGLRSGTDTQYF. V is TRBV5-1 and J is TRBJ2-3, with a tentative D call TRBD2 (5 bases). CDR3 length: 16 amino acids. Trimming stripped 5 bases from V and 1 base from J, with 17 bases between. Germline V gives CDR1 SGHRS, CDR2 YFSETQ.